This T cell receptor beta chain was found in a study of T cells after yellow fever vaccination. Regarding the study as a whole: Most clones from primary vaccination resurfaced after the booster (around 95% CD4, approximately 87% CD8). Clonotypes found in both CD4 and CD8 compartments made up a small share.

This clonotype was seen only a few times. Its antigen is unknown. MiXCR, run by TCRdb on the 5' RACE reads, gives a single entry per CDR3 protein. The sample comprises hundreds of thousands of distinct CDR3 sequences, around 10% of which are singletons, and around 3.5% rests with the top ten. Germline CDR1 and CDR2: MDHEN and SYDVKM. The germline V and J ends were trimmed by 5 bases and 2 bases, with 10 bases remaining between them. This CDR3 contains 13 residues. The receptor was isolated from a man younger than 35 who received the YFV17D yellow fever vaccine. The rearrangement uses TRBV28 and TRBJ2-7; no clear D. The sequences come from CD4+ T cells sorted from PBMCs, collected 5 days after the yellow fever booster vaccination. CDR3 nucleotides: TGTGCCAGCAGTAATAACGGACCCTACGAGCAGTACGTC. Its translation: CASSNNGPYEQYV.